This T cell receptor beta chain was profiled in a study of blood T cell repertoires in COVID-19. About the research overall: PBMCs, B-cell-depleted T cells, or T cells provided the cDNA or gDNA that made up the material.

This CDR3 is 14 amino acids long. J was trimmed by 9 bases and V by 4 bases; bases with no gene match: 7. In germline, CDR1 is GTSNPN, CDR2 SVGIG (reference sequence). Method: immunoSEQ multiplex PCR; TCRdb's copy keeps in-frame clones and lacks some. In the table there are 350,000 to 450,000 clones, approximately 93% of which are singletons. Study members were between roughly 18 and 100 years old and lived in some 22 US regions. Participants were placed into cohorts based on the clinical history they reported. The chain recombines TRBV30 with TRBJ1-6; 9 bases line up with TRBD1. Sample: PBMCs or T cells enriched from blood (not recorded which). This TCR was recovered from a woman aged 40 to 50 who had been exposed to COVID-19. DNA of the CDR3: TGTGCCTGGACCCTAGACAGGGGGTTTTCACCCCTCCACTTT. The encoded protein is CAWTLDRGFSPLHF.